This TCR beta chain came from a study of blood T cell repertoires in COVID-19. Study-wide context: Collection of acute and convalescent COVID-19 samples took place in the United States, Italy and Spain. PBMCs, B-cell-depleted T cells, or T cells provided the cDNA or gDNA that made up the material.

Repertoires were generated with immunoSEQ multiplex PCR, while TCRdb's copy carries only in-frame clones and drops some. The repertoire holds about 350,000 clones, with roughly 89% as singletons. Enrolment of Seattle patients took place during active infection, and they were followed longitudinally. The specimen was peripheral blood. This receptor was taken from a woman aged 60-70 years with COVID-19, enrolled during active disease.

As DNA, the CDR3 is TGTGCCAGCAGCTTAATTGGCGGATCGGTACCTGAAGCTTTCTTT. This codes for CASSLIGGSVPEAFF. This chain joins TRBV7-3 and TRBJ1-1; no firm D call. The CDR3 totals 15 residues. CDR1 is SGHTA and CDR2 is FQGTGA in the germline V gene. The ends were cut back, 1 base at V and 6 bases at J, with 15 bases in the middle.